The 29 T cell receptor beta chains below come from one sample, sequenced in a study of blood T cell repertoires in COVID-19. Here immunoSEQ multiplex PCR was the method, and the copy in TCRdb shows in-frame clones only, minus some. The sample lists over 200,000 clones; 80% to 85% were seen once. The sequencing input was peripheral blood. These receptors all come from a human donor in a cohort sampled during active COVID-19.

The chain couples TRBV27 to TRBJ2-7; maybe TRBD2 (6 bases). The CDR3 is 13 amino acids. V was cut by 6 bases and J by 6 bases, with 15 bases left in between. Germline V gene lookup returns CDR1 MNHEY and CDR2 SMNVEV (reference sequence). CDR3 loop: CASSDLWRGEQYF. CDR3 sequence (DNA): TGTGCCAGCAGCGACTTGTGGAGGGGCGAGCAGTACTTC.

The chain carries TRBV28 and TRBJ1-1; TRBD1 agrees at 7 bases. The CDR3 runs to 14 residues. The junction had 5 bases not matched to a gene; V was cut back by 1 base and J by 6 bases. Germline assignment: CDR1 MDHEN and CDR2 SYDVKM. The CDR3, as DNA: TGTGCCAGCAGTTTATTGGACAGGCTGGCTGAAGCTTTCTTT. Translating it yields CASSLLDRLAEAFF.

The J gene is TRBJ1-1, the V gene TRBV5-1; 9 bases are shared with TRBD1. Germline trimming cut 4 bases from V and 7 bases from J; bases unmatched to any gene: 8. The CDR3 extends over 14 amino acids. CDR1 SGHRS and CDR2 YFSETQ come from the germline V gene. The CDR3 region has the DNA TGCGCCAGCAGCACGCGACAGGGGGTTGGTGAAGCTTTCTTT. It is translated as CASSTRQGVGEAFF.

The chain has TRBV19 and TRBJ2-7, with 10 bases lining up with TRBD1. The trim removed 6 bases at V and 2 bases at J, leaving 7 bases unmatched. This CDR3 contains 15 residues. CDR1 is LNHDA and CDR2 is SQIVND in the germline V gene (reference sequence). The CDR3 is CASSPGTGATYEQYF. In DNA, the CDR3 is TGTGCCAGTAGCCCCGGGACAGGGGCGACCTACGAGCAGTACTTC.

The count of this clone is one. V is TRBV28 and J is TRBJ2-7; 13 nucleotides agree with TRBD2. The V and J ends lost 6 bases and 3 bases, in that order; junction bases with no gene match: 14. The length of the CDR3 is 18 residues. CDR1 is MDHEN and CDR2 is SYDVKM in the germline V gene. DNA of the CDR3: TGTGCCAGCAGCTCACCGGGACTAGCGGGGTTACTGATCTACGAGCAGTACTTC. Amino acid sequence: CASSSPGLAGLLIYEQYF.

CDR3 nucleotides: TGTGCCAGCTCACCGTTAACTAGCGGGAGGAGCTCCTACAATGAGCAGTTCTTC. Translating gives CASSPLTSGRSSYNEQFF. The chain couples TRBV18 to TRBJ2-1, with TRBD2 matching over 12 bases. Germline V gives CDR1 KGHSH, CDR2 LQKENI. This CDR3 spans 18 amino acids. V lost 3 bases and J lost 0; bases outside the gene matches: 6.

V is TRBV5-1 and J is TRBJ1-1; 7 nucleotides align to TRBD1. Per the germline V gene, CDR1 is SGHRS and CDR2 is YFSETQ. CDR3 size: 13 residues. V gave up 6 bases and J gave up 1 base; unmatched junction bases: 3. DNA of the CDR3: TGCGCCAGCAAGGGGGCCCCGAACACTGAAGCTTTCTTT. Translating gives CASKGAPNTEAFF.

The genes are TRBV7-9 and TRBJ2-3; D unclear. Trimming took 5 bases from V and 0 from J, leaving 9 bases between them. Germline V lookup: CDR1 SEHNR, CDR2 FQNEAQ (reference sequence). The CDR3 loop spans 14 amino acids. The CDR3 DNA sequence: TGTGCCAGCAGCCCGTCGGTTAGCACAGATACGCAGTATTTT. Its translation is CASSPSVSTDTQYF.

The V call is TRBV5-6, the J call TRBJ2-7; 10 nucleotides match TRBD2. The CDR3 consists of 15 residues. Germline CDR1 and CDR2: SGHDT and YYEEEE. The V segment lost 7 bases and the J segment 4 bases; nucleotides outside the gene matches: 11. In nucleotides, the CDR3 is TGTGCCAGCCAGCCTAGCGGGAGCCTTGGGTACGAGCAGTACTTC. It yields the protein CASQPSGSLGYEQYF.

The J gene is TRBJ1-3, the V gene TRBV7-2, with D possibly being TRBD1 (6 bases). Germline V lookup: CDR1 SGHTA, CDR2 FQGNSA. V dropped 4 bases and J dropped 3 bases, with 22 bases sitting between them. The CDR3 has 18 amino acids. The CDR3 loop is CASSSGIGPGANGNTIYF. CDR3 coding DNA: TGTGCCAGCAGCTCCGGGATAGGTCCAGGGGCGAATGGAAACACCATATATTTT. The full variable domain, completed using reference TRBV7-2 and TRBJ1-3, is GAGVSQSPSNKVTEKGKDVELRCDPISGHTALYWYRQSLGQGLEFLIYFQGNSAPDKSGLPSDRFSAERTGGSVSTLTIQRTQQEDSAVYLCASSSGIGPGANGNTIYFGEGSWLTVV.

This sequence joins TRBV7-6 and TRBJ2-7, with 8 bases matching TRBD1. Losses at the gene ends were 1 base for V and 2 bases for J; bases not matched to a gene: 16. The CDR3 runs to 19 residues. CDR1 SGHVS and CDR2 FNYEAQ come from the germline V gene. CDR3 bases: TGTGCCAGCAGCTTAGGGCGGACCTACTACGGGGACAGGCCCTACGAGCAGTACTTC. Translating it yields CASSLGRTYYGDRPYEQYF.

The chain uses TRBV16 and TRBJ1-5; TRBD1 might be the D (5 bases). With 1 base removed from V and 7 bases from J, the gap between germline ends came to 11 bases. CDR1 and CDR2 from the germline V gene are KGHSY and FQNENV. The CDR3 totals 14 residues. CDR3 nucleotides: TGTGCCAGCAGCCAATTGGAGGGGAACCAGCCCCAGCATTTT. It encodes CASSQLEGNQPQHF.

The chain uses TRBV27 and TRBJ2-1, with D possibly being TRBD2 (6 bases). Looked up from germline, CDR1 is MNHEY and CDR2 is SMNVEV (reference sequence). The V and J ends lost 3 bases and 2 bases respectively, with 8 bases between them. This CDR3 region has 14 residues. This chain's CDR3 is CASSLRDPYNEQFF. CDR3 DNA sequence: TGTGCCAGCAGTTTGCGGGATCCCTACAATGAGCAGTTCTTC.

Here the CDR3 DNA reads TGCGCCAGCAGCTTGGATTTAGGGGCTAATCAGCCCCAGCATTTT. This codes for CASSLDLGANQPQHF. This chain joins TRBV5-1 and TRBJ1-5, with a weak D call TRBD1 (5 bases). Trimming took 0 bases from V and 4 from J, leaving 11 bases between them. This CDR3 has 15 amino acids. Germline V gene data show CDR1 as SGHRS and CDR2 as YFSETQ.

This chain links TRBV4-1 with TRBJ2-1, with 11 bases lining up with TRBD2. This CDR3 has 15 amino acids. Trimming removed 4 bases from V and 2 bases from J; junction bases left unmatched: 1. In germline, CDR1 is MGHRA, CDR2 YSYEKL. CDR3 DNA sequence: TGCGCCAGCAGCCTAGCGGGAGGGCCCTACAATGAGCAGTTCTTC. The encoded protein is CASSLAGGPYNEQFF.

The chain carries TRBV7-8 and TRBJ2-7; D may be TRBD1 (6 bases). Germline V lookup: CDR1 SGHVS, CDR2 FQNEAQ. The V and J ends lost 5 bases and 0 bases respectively, with 11 bases between them. This CDR3 has 14 amino acids. CDR3 DNA: TGTGCCAGCAGCGCCGACAGGTTCTCCTACGAGCAGTACTTC. It translates to CASSADRFSYEQYF.

The chain employs TRBV5-5 and TRBJ1-2, with TRBD1 matching 9 bases. The CDR3 loop spans 17 amino acids. V shed 1 base, J shed 0 bases, and the junction held 7 bases outside the gene matches. CDR1 is SGHKS and CDR2 is YYEKEE in the germline V gene (reference sequence). CDR3 residues: CASSLLTGTGSNYGYTF. The CDR3 bases are TGTGCCAGCAGCTTGTTAACCGGGACAGGGTCTAACTATGGCTACACCTTC.

This clone was seen more than once but under ten times. The chain joins TRBV20-1 to TRBJ1-2; possibly TRBD1 for D (6 bases). Germline values: CDR1 DFQATT, CDR2 SNEGSKA (reference sequence). The CDR3 covers 16 residues. The V and J ends lost 3 bases and 0 bases respectively, with 17 bases between them. DNA of the CDR3: TGCAGTGCTAGTTTTATAGGACAGTACGCTAACTATGGCTACACCTTC. Translation: CSASFIGQYANYGYTF.

The V gene is TRBV4-3, the J gene TRBJ1-2; the match to TRBD1 covers 9 bases. Trimming at V came to 4 bases and at J to 4 bases, leaving 4 bases not matched to a gene. The CDR3 is made up of 14 amino acids. CDR1 is LGHNA and CDR2 is YSLEER in the germline V gene. CDR3: CASSPGTGTYGYTF. CDR3 sequence (DNA): TGCGCCAGCAGCCCGGGGACAGGGACCTATGGCTACACCTTC.

The chain is built from TRBV18 and TRBJ2-3; 8 nucleotides agree with TRBD1. This CDR3 is 13 amino acids long. Germline V gene lookup returns CDR1 KGHSH and CDR2 LQKENI. V trimming: 5 bases; J trimming: 5 bases; junction bases outside the gene matches: 3. This CDR3 is CASSITGGDTQYF. The CDR3 DNA sequence: TGTGCCAGCTCAATTACAGGGGGAGATACGCAGTATTTT.

The chain has TRBV27 and TRBJ2-4; weak D call: TRBD2 (5 bases). V lost 2 bases to trimming and J lost 5 bases, with 16 bases between them. Looked up from germline, CDR1 is MNHEY and CDR2 is SMNVEV (reference sequence). The CDR3 length is 16 residues. The CDR3 spells CASSLRVGSSQNIQYF. In DNA, the CDR3 is TGTGCCAGCAGTTTACGAGTGGGGAGCAGTCAAAACATTCAGTACTTC.

The chain employs TRBV28 and TRBJ2-7; 7 bases are a match to TRBD1. This CDR3 is 14 amino acids long. The ends lost 6 bases at V and 2 bases at J; junction bases unmatched: 7. CDR1 MDHEN and CDR2 SYDVKM come from the germline V gene. The CDR3 region has the DNA TGTGCCAGCAGGAATGACAGGGTTCCCTACGAGCAGTACTTC. Its translation is CASRNDRVPYEQYF. Variable domain in full (rest from reference TRBV28 and TRBJ2-7): DVKVTQSSRYLVKRTGEKVFLECVQDMDHENMFWYRQDPGLGLRLIYFSYDVKMKEKGDIPEGYSVSREKKERFSLILESASTNQTSMYLCASRNDRVPYEQYFGPGTRLTVT.

The chain is built from TRBV28 and TRBJ1-5, with 8 bases identical to TRBD1. Losses at the gene ends were 4 bases for V and 7 bases for J; bases not matched to a gene: 3. Germline CDR1 is MDHEN and CDR2 is SYDVKM. The CDR3 runs to 13 residues. The CDR3, as DNA: TGTGCCAGCAGTTCGGACAGGGCCCAGCCCCAGCATTTT. Its translation is CASSSDRAQPQHF.

The chain joins TRBV5-1 to TRBJ2-3, with TRBD1 identical over 7 bases. The germline CDR1 and CDR2 sequences are SGHRS and YFSETQ. The CDR3 has 15 residues. Trimming cost V 0 bases and J 5 bases; bases outside gene matches: 6. CDR3: CASSLAGQFQDTQYF. CDR3 DNA: TGCGCCAGCAGCTTGGCGGGACAGTTCCAAGATACGCAGTATTTT.

The V gene is TRBV7-6, the J gene TRBJ2-7; TRBD1 might be the D (6 bases). Trimming cost V 2 bases and J 2 bases, with 7 bases left between them. Looked up from germline, CDR1 is SGHVS and CDR2 is FNYEAQ. The CDR3 has 13 residues. DNA of the CDR3: TGTGCCAGCAGCTTAAGGGGGACCTACGAGCAGTACTTC. Translation gives CASSLRGTYEQYF.

Only one count was recorded for this clone. The chain employs TRBV18 and TRBJ2-7, with D maybe TRBD2 (6 bases). CDR3 size: 15 residues. CDR1 and CDR2 (germline): KGHSH, LQKENI. Between the trimmed V and J ends, which lost 0 bases and 4 bases, there was a span of 13 bases. CDR3 in amino acids: CASSPPFSEGYEQYF. The CDR3 DNA reads TGTGCCAGCTCACCACCGTTCTCGGAGGGGTACGAGCAGTACTTC. Combining the CDR3 with reference TRBV18 and TRBJ2-7 gives the whole variable domain NAGVMQNPRHLVRRRGQEARLRCSPMKGHSHVYWYRQLPEEGLKFMVYLQKENIIDESGMPKERFSAEFPKEGPSILRIQQVVRGDSAAYFCASSPPFSEGYEQYFGPGTRLTVT.

V and J are TRBV5-4 and TRBJ1-1; D not resolved. Germline values: CDR1 SGHNT, CDR2 YYREEE (reference sequence). This CDR3 has 12 amino acids. Trimming pared 3 bases from V and 5 bases from J, leaving 8 bases between. Here the CDR3 reads CASSSGRTEAFF. The DNA for the CDR3 is TGTGCCAGCAGCTCCGGTCGGACTGAAGCTTTCTTT.

J is TRBJ2-2 and V is TRBV4-2, with D unresolved. This CDR3 is built from 14 residues. Trimming took 0 bases from V and 8 from J, leaving 10 bases between them. Germline CDR1 is LGHNA and CDR2 is YNFKEQ. The CDR3 loop is CASSQDLSLGELFF. The DNA for the CDR3 is TGTGCCAGCAGCCAAGATCTGAGCTTGGGGGAGCTGTTTTTT.

This clone has just one count. CDR3 in amino acids: CASSKDRPTFGHEQYF. As DNA, the CDR3 is TGTGCCAGCAGCAAGGACAGGCCTACATTTGGCCACGAGCAGTACTTC. The rearrangement joins TRBV11-2 to TRBJ2-7; TRBD1 matches at 7 bases. The CDR3 is made up of 16 amino acids. Trimming took 5 bases from V and 5 from J; bases not matched to a gene: 15. Looked up from germline, CDR1 is SGHAT and CDR2 is FQNNGV.